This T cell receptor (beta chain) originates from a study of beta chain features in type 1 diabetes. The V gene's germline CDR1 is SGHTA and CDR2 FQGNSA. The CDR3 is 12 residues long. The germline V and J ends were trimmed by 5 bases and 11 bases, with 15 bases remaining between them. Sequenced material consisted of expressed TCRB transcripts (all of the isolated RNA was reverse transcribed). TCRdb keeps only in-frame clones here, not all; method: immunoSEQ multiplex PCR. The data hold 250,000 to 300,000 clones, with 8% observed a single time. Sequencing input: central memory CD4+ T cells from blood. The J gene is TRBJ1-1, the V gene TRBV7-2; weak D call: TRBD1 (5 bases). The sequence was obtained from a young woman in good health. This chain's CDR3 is CASSPWGQTAFF. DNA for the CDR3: TGTGCCAGCAGCCCGTGGGGCCAAACGGCTTTCTTT.